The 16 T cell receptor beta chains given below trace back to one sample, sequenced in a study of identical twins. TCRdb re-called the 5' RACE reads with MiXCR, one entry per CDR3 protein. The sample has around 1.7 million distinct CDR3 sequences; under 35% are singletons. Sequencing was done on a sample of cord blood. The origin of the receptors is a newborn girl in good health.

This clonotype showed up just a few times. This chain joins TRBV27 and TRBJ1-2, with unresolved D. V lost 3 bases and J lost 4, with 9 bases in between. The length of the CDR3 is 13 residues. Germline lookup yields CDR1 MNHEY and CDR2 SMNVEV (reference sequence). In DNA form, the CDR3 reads TGTGCCAGCAGTTTCCGACATGCCTATGGCTACACCTTC. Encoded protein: CASSFRHAYGYTF.

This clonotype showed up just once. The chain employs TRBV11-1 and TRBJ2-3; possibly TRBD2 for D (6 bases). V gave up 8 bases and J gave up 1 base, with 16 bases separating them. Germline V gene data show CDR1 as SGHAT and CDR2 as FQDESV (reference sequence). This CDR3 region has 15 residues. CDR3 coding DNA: TGTGCCAGCTCGGGGAGGACCTTTGGCACAGATACGCAGTATTTT. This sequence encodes CASSGRTFGTDTQYF.

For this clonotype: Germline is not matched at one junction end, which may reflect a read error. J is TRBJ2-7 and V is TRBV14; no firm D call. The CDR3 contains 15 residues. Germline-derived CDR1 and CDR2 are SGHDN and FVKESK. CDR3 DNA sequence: TGTGCCGGCAGCCAAGAATTCCGGCATTCCTACGAGCAGTACTTC. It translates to CAGSQEFRHSYEQYF.

CDR3 sequence: CASSPKGTTGEAFF. The CDR3 DNA reads as TGTGCCAGCTCACCAAAAGGGACGACAGGGGAAGCTTTCTTT. This chain uses TRBV18 with TRBJ1-1; TRBD1 agrees at 7 bases. The CDR3 length is 14 residues. The ends lost 2 bases at V and 8 bases at J; junction bases unmatched: 8. The V gene's germline CDR1 is KGHSH and CDR2 LQKENI.

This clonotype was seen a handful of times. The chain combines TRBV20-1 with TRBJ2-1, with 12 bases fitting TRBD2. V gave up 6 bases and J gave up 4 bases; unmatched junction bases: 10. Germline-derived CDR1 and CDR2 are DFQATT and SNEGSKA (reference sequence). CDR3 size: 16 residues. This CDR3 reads CSARRLAGDKYNEQFF. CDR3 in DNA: TGCAGTGCCCGTCGACTAGCGGGAGATAAATACAATGAGCAGTTCTTC.

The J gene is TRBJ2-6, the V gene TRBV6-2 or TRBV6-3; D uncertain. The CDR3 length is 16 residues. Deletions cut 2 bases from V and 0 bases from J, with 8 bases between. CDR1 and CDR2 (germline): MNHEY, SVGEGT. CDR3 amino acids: CASSYVPSSGANVLTF. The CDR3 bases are TGTGCCAGCAGTTACGTCCCGTCCTCTGGGGCCAACGTCCTGACTTTC.

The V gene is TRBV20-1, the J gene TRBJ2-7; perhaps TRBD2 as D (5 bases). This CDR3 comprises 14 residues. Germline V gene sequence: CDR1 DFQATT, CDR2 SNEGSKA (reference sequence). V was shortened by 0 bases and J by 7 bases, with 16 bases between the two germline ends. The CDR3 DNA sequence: TGCAGTGCTAGAGATCTTCGAGCGGCCAATGAGCAGTACTTC. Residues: CSARDLRAANEQYF.

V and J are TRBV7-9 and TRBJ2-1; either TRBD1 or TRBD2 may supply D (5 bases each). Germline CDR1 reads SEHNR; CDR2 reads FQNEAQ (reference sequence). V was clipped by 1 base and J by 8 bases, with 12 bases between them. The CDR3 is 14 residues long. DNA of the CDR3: TGTGCCAGCAGCTTAGTATCGGGGCGGGATGAGCAGTTCTTC. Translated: CASSLVSGRDEQFF.

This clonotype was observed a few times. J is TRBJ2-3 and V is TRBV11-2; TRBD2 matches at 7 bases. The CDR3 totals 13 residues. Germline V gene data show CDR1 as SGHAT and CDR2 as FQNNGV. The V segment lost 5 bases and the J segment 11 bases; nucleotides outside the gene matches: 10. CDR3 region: CASSTRRQRGQYF. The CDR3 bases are TGTGCCAGCAGCACCCGGCGACAGCGGGGGCAGTATTTT.

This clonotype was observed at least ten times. The CDR3 is CSVEETGGLSYEQYF. The CDR3 DNA is TGCAGCGTTGAAGAGACAGGGGGCCTCTCCTACGAGCAGTACTTC. The chain couples TRBV29-1 to TRBJ2-7, with 10 bases matching TRBD1. Germline assignment: CDR1 SQVTM and CDR2 ANQGSEA. V lost 0 bases, J lost 0 bases, and 2 bases stayed unmatched. The CDR3 loop spans 15 amino acids.

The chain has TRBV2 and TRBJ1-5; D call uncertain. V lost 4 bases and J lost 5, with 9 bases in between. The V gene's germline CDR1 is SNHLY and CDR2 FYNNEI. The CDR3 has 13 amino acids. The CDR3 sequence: CASSGVSYQPQHF. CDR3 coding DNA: TGTGCCAGCAGTGGCGTCAGTTATCAGCCCCAGCATTTT.

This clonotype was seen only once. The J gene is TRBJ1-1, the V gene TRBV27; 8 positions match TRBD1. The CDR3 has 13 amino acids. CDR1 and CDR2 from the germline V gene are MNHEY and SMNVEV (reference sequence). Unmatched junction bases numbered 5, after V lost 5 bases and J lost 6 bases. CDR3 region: CASSLQGAAEAFF. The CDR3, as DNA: TGTGCCAGCAGTCTTCAGGGGGCAGCTGAAGCTTTCTTT.

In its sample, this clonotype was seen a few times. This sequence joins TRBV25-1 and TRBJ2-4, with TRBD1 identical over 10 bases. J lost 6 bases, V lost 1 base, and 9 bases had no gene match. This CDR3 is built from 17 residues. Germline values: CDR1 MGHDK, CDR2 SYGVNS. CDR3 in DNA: TGTGCCAGCAGTGAATCCACTGACAGGGGGCGGAGAAACATTCAGTACTTC. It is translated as CASSESTDRGRRNIQYF.

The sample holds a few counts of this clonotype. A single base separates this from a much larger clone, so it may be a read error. The CDR3 loop reads CASRGQANQPQHF. The CDR3 DNA is TGTGCCAGCAGGGGACAGGCCAATCAGCCCCAGCATTTT. The rearrangement joins TRBV6-1 to TRBJ1-5, with TRBD1 identical over 8 bases. The V segment lost 6 bases and the J segment 3 bases; nucleotides outside the gene matches: 1. The CDR3 has 13 residues. Looked up from germline, CDR1 is MNHNS and CDR2 is SASEGT.

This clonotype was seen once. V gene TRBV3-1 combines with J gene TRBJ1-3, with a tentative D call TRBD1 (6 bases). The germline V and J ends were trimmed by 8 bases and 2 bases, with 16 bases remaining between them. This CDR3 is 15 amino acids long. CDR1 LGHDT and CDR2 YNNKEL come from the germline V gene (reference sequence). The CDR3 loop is CASLEVGGPGNTIYF. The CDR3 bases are TGTGCCAGCTTAGAGGTTGGGGGGCCTGGAAACACCATATATTTT.

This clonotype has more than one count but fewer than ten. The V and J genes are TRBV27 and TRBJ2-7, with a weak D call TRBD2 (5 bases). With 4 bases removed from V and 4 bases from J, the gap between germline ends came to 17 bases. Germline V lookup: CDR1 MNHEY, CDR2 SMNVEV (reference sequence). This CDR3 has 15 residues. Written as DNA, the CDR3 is TGTGCCAGCAGTTCGGCGGCGGGTCGGGGATACGAGCAGTACTTC. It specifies CASSSAAGRGYEQYF.